This T cell receptor beta chain was observed in a study of control samples from healthy donors and cancer patients. Measured with immunoSEQ multiplex PCR; TCRdb has only the in-frame clones, and not every one. The repertoire holds roughly 150,000 clones, with roughly 88% as singletons. The source material was blood. The sequence came from a man younger than 35 in good health.

The CDR3 DNA reads TGTGCCAGCAGTCGGGACGCCGCAACTAATGAAAAACTGTTTTTT. This encodes CASSRDAATNEKLFF. The chain is built from TRBV6-5 and TRBJ1-4, with a possible D match to TRBD1 (5 bases). V gave up 5 bases and J gave up 0 bases, with 10 bases separating them. This CDR3 contains 15 residues. Germline CDR1 is MNHEY and CDR2 is SVGAGI.